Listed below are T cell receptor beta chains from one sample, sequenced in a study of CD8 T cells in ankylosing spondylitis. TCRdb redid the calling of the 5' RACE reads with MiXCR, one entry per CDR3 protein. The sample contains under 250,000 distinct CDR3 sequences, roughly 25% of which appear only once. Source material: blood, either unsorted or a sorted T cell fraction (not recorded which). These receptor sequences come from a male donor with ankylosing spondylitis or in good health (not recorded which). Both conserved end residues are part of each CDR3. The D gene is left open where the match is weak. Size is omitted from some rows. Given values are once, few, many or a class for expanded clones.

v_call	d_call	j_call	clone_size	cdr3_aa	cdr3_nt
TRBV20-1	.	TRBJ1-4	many	CSAIREGEKLFF	TGCAGTGCTATTCGGGAGGGTGAAAAACTGTTTTTT
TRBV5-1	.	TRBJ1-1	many	CASSLVPTDYTEAFF	TGCGCCAGCAGCTTGGTCCCGACAGACTACACTGAAGCTTTCTTT
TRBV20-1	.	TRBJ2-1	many	CSAQTGENYNEQFF	TGCAGTGCGCAGACGGGGGAGAACTACAATGAGCAGTTCTTC
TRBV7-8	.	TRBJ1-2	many	CASSGDRTYGYTF	TGTGCCAGCAGCGGCGACAGGACCTATGGCTACACCTTC
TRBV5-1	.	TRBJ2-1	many	CASSPGQNNEQFF	TGCGCCAGCAGCCCAGGACAGAACAATGAGCAGTTCTTC
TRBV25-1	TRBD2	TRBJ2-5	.	CASSDGSSGGQETQYF	TGTGCCAGCAGTGATGGGTCTAGCGGGGGCCAAGAGACCCAGTACTTC
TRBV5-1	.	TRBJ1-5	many	CASSFEGARNQPQHF	TGCGCCAGCAGCTTTGAAGGGGCCCGCAATCAGCCCCAGCATTTT
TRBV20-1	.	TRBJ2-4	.	CSARDSGPGKNIQYF	TGCAGTGCTAGAGATTCGGGCCCGGGCAAAAACATTCAGTACTTC
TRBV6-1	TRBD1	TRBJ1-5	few	CASKQDREGNQPQHF	TGTGCCAGCAAACAGGACAGGGAAGGCAATCAGCCCCAGCATTTT
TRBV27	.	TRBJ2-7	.	CASSLQASYEQYF	TGTGCCAGCAGTTTACAGGCCTCCTACGAGCAGTACTTC
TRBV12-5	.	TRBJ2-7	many	CASGLDLGYEQYF	TGTGCTAGTGGTTTGGACCTCGGTTACGAGCAGTACTTC
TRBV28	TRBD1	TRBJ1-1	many	CASSQNTGGTEAFF	TGTGCCAGCAGCCAAAATACAGGGGGCACTGAAGCTTTCTTT
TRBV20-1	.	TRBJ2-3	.	CSARDEPHTDTQYF	TGCAGTGCTAGAGATGAGCCACACACAGATACGCAGTATTTT
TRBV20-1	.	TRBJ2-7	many	CSAEGAGEQYF	TGCAGTGCAGAGGGGGCGGGGGAGCAGTACTTC
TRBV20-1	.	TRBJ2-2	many	CSAIPLTGELFF	TGCAGTGCCATCCCCCTGACCGGGGAGCTGTTTTTT
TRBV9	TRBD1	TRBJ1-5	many	CASSVATAGQGSGGNQPQHF	TGTGCCAGCAGCGTAGCTACGGCGGGACAGGGCTCTGGGGGCAATCAGCCCCAGCATTTT
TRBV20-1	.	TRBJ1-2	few	CSARDRRSGEGSGYTF	TGCAGTGCTAGAGATCGAAGGAGCGGCGAGGGTAGCGGCTACACCTTC
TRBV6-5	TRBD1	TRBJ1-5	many	CASSLTGGGNQPQHF	TGTGCCAGCAGTTTGACAGGGGGCGGCAATCAGCCCCAGCATTTT
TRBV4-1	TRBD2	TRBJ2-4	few	CASSPGLAGGLAKNIQYF	TGCGCCAGCAGCCCAGGACTAGCGGGAGGTCTAGCCAAAAACATTCAGTACTTC
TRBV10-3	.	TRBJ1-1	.	CAISESKGGGAFF	TGTGCCATCAGTGAGTCGAAAGGAGGGGGTGCTTTCTTT
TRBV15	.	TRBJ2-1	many	CATSRGGYNEQFF	TGTGCCACCAGCAGAGGCGGTTACAATGAGCAGTTCTTC
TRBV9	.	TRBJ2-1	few	CASSVGPSTEQFF	TGTGCCAGCAGCGTAGGTCCCAGCACTGAGCAGTTCTTC
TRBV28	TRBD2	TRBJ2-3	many	CASSLFWREGHPSTDTQYF	TGTGCCAGCAGTTTATTTTGGCGGGAGGGCCACCCCAGCACAGATACGCAGTATTTT
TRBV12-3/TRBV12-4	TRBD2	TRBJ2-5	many	CASSLGGSQETQYF	TGTGCCAGCAGTTTGGGCGGGAGTCAAGAGACCCAGTACTTC
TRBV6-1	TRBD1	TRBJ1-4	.	CASRPGDGQGSRKLFF	TGTGCCAGCAGACCCGGGGACGGACAGGGCAGCCGTAAACTGTTTTTT
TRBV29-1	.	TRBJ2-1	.	CSVAPADEQFF	TGCAGCGTTGCCCCGGCGGATGAGCAGTTCTTC